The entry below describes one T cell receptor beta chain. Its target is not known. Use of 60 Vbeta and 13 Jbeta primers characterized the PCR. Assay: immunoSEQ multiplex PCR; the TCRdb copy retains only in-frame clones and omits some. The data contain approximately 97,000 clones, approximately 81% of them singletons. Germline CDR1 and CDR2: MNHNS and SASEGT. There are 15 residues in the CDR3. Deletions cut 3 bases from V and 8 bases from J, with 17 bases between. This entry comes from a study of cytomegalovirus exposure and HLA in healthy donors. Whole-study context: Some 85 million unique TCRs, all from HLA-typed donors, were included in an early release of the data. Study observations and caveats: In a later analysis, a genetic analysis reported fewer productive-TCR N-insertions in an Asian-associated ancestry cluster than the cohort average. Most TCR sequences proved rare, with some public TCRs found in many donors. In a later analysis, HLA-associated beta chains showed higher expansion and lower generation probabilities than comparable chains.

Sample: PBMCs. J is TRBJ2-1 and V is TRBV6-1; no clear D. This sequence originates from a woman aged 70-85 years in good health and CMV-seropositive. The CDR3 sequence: CASSDRQVTNDEQFF. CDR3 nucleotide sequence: TGTGCCAGCAGTGACCGACAAGTCACCAACGATGAGCAGTTCTTC.